One and the same sample provided the 23 T cell receptor beta chains below, sequenced in a study of cytomegalovirus exposure and HLA in healthy donors. The repertoire was sequenced with immunoSEQ multiplex PCR; TCRdb's copy has only in-frame clones and lacks some. The sample has about 110,000 clones, approximately 94% seen once. The sample comprised PBMCs. The receptors derive from a woman younger than 30 in good health and CMV-seronegative.

The chain carries TRBV5-1 and TRBJ1-3; the D gene is possibly TRBD1 (6 bases). CDR1 SGHRS and CDR2 YFSETQ come from the germline V gene. This CDR3 comprises 14 residues. Trimming removed 1 base at V and 9 bases at J, with 14 bases between. CDR3 DNA sequence: TGCGCCAGCAGCTTGATCGGGGACACAGGCACCATATATTTT. Its protein is CASSLIGDTGTIYF.

This chain connects TRBV7-2 to TRBJ1-1, with D hard to call. The V and J ends lost 5 bases and 7 bases respectively, with 20 bases between them. Germline lookup yields CDR1 SGHTA and CDR2 FQGNSA. This CDR3 spans 15 amino acids. The chain's CDR3 is CASSGREGGGGEAFF. The CDR3 bases are TGTGCCAGCAGCGGAAGGGAGGGAGGCGGAGGTGAAGCTTTCTTT. Complete variable domain (other parts from reference TRBV7-2 and TRBJ1-1): GAGVSQSPSNKVTEKGKDVELRCDPISGHTALYWYRQSLGQGLEFLIYFQGNSAPDKSGLPSDRFSAERTGGSVSTLTIQRTQQEDSAVYLCASSGREGGGGEAFFGQGTRLTVV.

The chain carries TRBV6-5 and TRBJ2-2, with 7 bases identical to TRBD1. Germline loops: CDR1 MNHEY, CDR2 SVGAGI. Trimming took 6 bases from V and 4 from J; bases not matched to a gene: 5. CDR3 length equals 14 residues. Written as DNA, the CDR3 is TGTGCCAGCAGCCACAACAGGGGCACCGGGGAGCTGTTTTTT. Protein: CASSHNRGTGELFF.

This sequence joins TRBV5-6 and TRBJ2-5; D perhaps matches TRBD2 (6 bases). The CDR3 has 14 residues. From germline, CDR1 is SGHDT and CDR2 YYEEEE. The V and J ends lost 0 bases and 4 bases respectively, with 10 bases between them. CDR3 protein: CASSLERGGETQYF. The CDR3 bases are TGTGCCAGCAGCTTGGAACGGGGAGGAGAGACCCAGTACTTC.

This clone was recorded once. The rearrangement uses TRBV9 and TRBJ2-2; no clear D. The V and J ends lost 2 bases and 1 base respectively, with 12 bases between them. CDR1 is SGDLS and CDR2 is YYNGEE in the germline V gene. The CDR3 consists of 16 residues. CDR3 sequence: CASSVEGDLNTGELFF. CDR3 nucleotide sequence: TGTGCCAGCAGCGTTGAAGGAGACCTGAACACCGGGGAGCTGTTTTTT.

This clone was seen only once. The chain joins TRBV5-4 to TRBJ1-1; 8 bases are shared with TRBD1. This CDR3 has 15 residues. The ends lost 4 bases at V and 0 bases at J; junction bases unmatched: 5. Germline V gives CDR1 SGHNT, CDR2 YYREEE (reference sequence). CDR3 sequence: CASSRAGQVNTEAFF. CDR3 bases: TGTGCCAGCAGCAGAGCGGGACAGGTGAACACTGAAGCTTTCTTT.

The genes are TRBV10-3 and TRBJ2-1; 12 positions agree with TRBD2. The CDR3 consists of 15 residues. J was trimmed by 4 bases and V by 6 bases; bases with no gene match: 4. The germline CDR1 and CDR2 sequences are ENHRY and SYGVKD. CDR3 sequence: CAISATSGGYNEQFF. The CDR3, as DNA: TGTGCCATCAGCGCGACTAGCGGGGGTTACAATGAGCAGTTCTTC.

The chain is built from TRBV7-2 and TRBJ2-7; 7 nucleotides align to TRBD2. CDR1 SGHTA and CDR2 FQGNSA come from the germline V gene. V lost 5 bases, J lost 0 bases, and 7 bases stayed unmatched. The CDR3 consists of 15 residues. This chain's CDR3 is CASSQNSGPSYEQYF. For the CDR3, the DNA is TGTGCCAGCAGCCAAAATAGCGGGCCCTCCTACGAGCAGTACTTC.

The rearrangement joins TRBV19 to TRBJ1-2; 11 bases fit TRBD1. The V and J ends lost 6 bases and 8 bases, in that order; junction bases with no gene match: 11. The CDR3 covers 15 residues. The germline gives CDR1 LNHDA, CDR2 SQIVND (reference sequence). The CDR3 sequence: CASSSQRTGGYGYTF. The CDR3 nucleotides are TGTGCCAGTAGCTCCCAGAGGACAGGGGGCTACGGCTACACCTTC.

The chain employs TRBV7-3 and TRBJ2-1; 7 bases are a match to TRBD1. This CDR3 is 14 amino acids long. Looked up from germline, CDR1 is SGHTA and CDR2 is FQGTGA. Trimming at V came to 5 bases and at J to 3 bases, leaving 4 bases not matched to a gene. CDR3 in DNA: TGTGCCAGCAGCCGGGACAGATACTACAATGAGCAGTTCTTC. Its protein is CASSRDRYYNEQFF.

V usage is TRBV7-9 and J usage is TRBJ1-4; no definite D call. V lost 5 bases and J lost 13, with 14 bases in between. Germline CDR1 reads SEHNR; CDR2 reads FQNEAQ (reference sequence). There are 12 residues in the CDR3. CDR3 protein: CASSKEAQRLFF. Written as DNA, the CDR3 is TGTGCCAGCAGCAAAGAAGCTCAAAGACTGTTTTTT. Supplemented by reference TRBV7-9 and TRBJ1-4, the full variable domain reads DTGVSQNPRHKITKRGQNVTFRCDPISEHNRLYWYRQTLGQGPEFLTYFQNEAQLEKSRLLSDRFSAERPKGSFSTLEIQRTEQGDSAMYLCASSKEAQRLFFGSGTQLSVL.

The V gene is TRBV15, the J gene TRBJ2-7; 7 nucleotides line up with TRBD2. Germline V lookup: CDR1 LNHNV, CDR2 YYDKDF (reference sequence). The CDR3 loop spans 16 amino acids. Losses at the gene ends were 1 base for V and 0 bases for J; bases not matched to a gene: 6. The CDR3 protein is CATSRGSGRSSYEQYF. Here the CDR3 DNA reads TGTGCCACCAGCAGAGGTAGCGGGCGAAGCTCCTACGAGCAGTACTTC. Combining the CDR3 with reference TRBV15 and TRBJ2-7 gives the whole variable domain DAMVIQNPRYQVTQFGKPVTLSCSQTLNHNVMYWYQQKSSQAPKLLFHYYDKDFNNEADTPDNFQSRRPNTSFCFLDIRSPGLGDTAMYLCATSRGSGRSSYEQYFGPGTRLTVT.

The chain employs TRBV25-1 and TRBJ2-5; weak D call: TRBD2 (6 bases). Germline-derived CDR1 and CDR2 are MGHDK and SYGVNS. The CDR3 is made up of 14 amino acids. The V end lost 7 bases, the J end lost 4 bases, and 16 bases lay between the germline ends. The DNA for the CDR3 is TGTGCCAGCACATCTCCCTGGGGGGTAGAGACCCAGTACTTC. Amino acid sequence: CASTSPWGVETQYF.

V usage is TRBV21-1 and J usage is TRBJ1-2; the table's TRBD1 call for D was not verified on the DNA. TRBV21-1 is a documented pseudogene. The CDR3 spans 16 residues. The chain's CDR3 is CASSFLYRVRLYGYTF. Written as DNA, the CDR3 is TGTGCCAGCAGCTTTCTTTACAGGGTGCGGCTCTATGGCTACACCTTC.

The V gene is TRBV7-5, the J gene TRBJ1-6; TRBD1, the table's D call, lacks a check against the DNA. TRBV7-5 is tagged as a pseudogene. CDR3 length: 18 amino acids. In DNA form, the CDR3 reads TGTGTCAGAAGCTCAGGACAGGGACTTTGCTCCTATAATTCACCCCTCCACTTT. Translating gives CVRSSGQGLCSYNSPLHF.

This chain joins TRBV7-2 and TRBJ2-1, with 9 bases lining up with TRBD1. CDR3 size: 15 residues. Germline assignment: CDR1 SGHTA and CDR2 FQGNSA. Trimming took 5 bases from V and 2 from J; bases not matched to a gene: 4. The CDR3 protein is CASSVDRGTYNEQFF. CDR3 nucleotide sequence: TGTGCCAGCAGCGTGGACAGGGGAACCTACAATGAGCAGTTCTTC. The entire variable domain, with the rest obtained from reference TRBV7-2 and TRBJ2-1, is as follows: GAGVSQSPSNKVTEKGKDVELRCDPISGHTALYWYRQSLGQGLEFLIYFQGNSAPDKSGLPSDRFSAERTGGSVSTLTIQRTQQEDSAVYLCASSVDRGTYNEQFFGPGTRLTVL.

The V and J genes are TRBV6-1 and TRBJ1-5; tentatively, D is TRBD1 (5 bases). Germline V gene sequence: CDR1 MNHNS, CDR2 SASEGT. Trimming cost V 0 bases and J 0 bases, with 9 bases left between them. The CDR3 is 16 residues long. This CDR3 is CASSEATGYSNQPQHF. In nucleotides, the CDR3 is TGTGCCAGCAGTGAAGCAACAGGCTATAGCAATCAGCCCCAGCATTTT.

The chain recombines TRBV6-5 with TRBJ1-3, with 7 bases that match TRBD1. Per the germline V gene, CDR1 is MNHEY and CDR2 is SVGAGI. V was pared by 2 bases and J by 7 bases, with 8 bases of the junction left unmatched. The CDR3 contains 15 residues. The DNA for the CDR3 is TGTGCCAGCAGTTACGGCCCGACAGGGTCGAACACCATATATTTT. Translation gives CASSYGPTGSNTIYF.

This chain links TRBV4-2 with TRBJ2-7; TRBD1 aligns across 8 bases. The CDR3 has 16 amino acids. The V segment lost 0 bases and the J segment 3 bases; nucleotides outside the gene matches: 7. Germline CDR1 reads LGHNA; CDR2 reads YNFKEQ. Here the CDR3 DNA reads TGTGCCAGCAGCCAAGAAGACAGGGGTGTATTCTACGAGCAGTACTTC. It specifies CASSQEDRGVFYEQYF.

V and J are TRBV28 and TRBJ1-5; D is undetermined. Trimming removed 6 bases at V and 7 bases at J, with 7 bases between. Per germline, CDR1 MDHEN and CDR2 SYDVKM. This CDR3 has 11 residues. The CDR3 loop is CASSRVQPQHF. In DNA form, the CDR3 reads TGTGCCAGCAGCCGAGTCCAGCCCCAGCATTTT.

V is TRBV15 and J is TRBJ2-3; unclear D gene. The CDR3 consists of 14 residues. Trimming cost V 1 base and J 2 bases, with 7 bases left between them. From germline, CDR1 is LNHNV and CDR2 YYDKDF (reference sequence). The CDR3 region has the DNA TGTGCCACCAGCAGAGGGCATTTCACAGATACGCAGTATTTT. This translates into CATSRGHFTDTQYF.

The chain is built from TRBV18 and TRBJ2-3, with a weak D call TRBD2 (6 bases). Germline CDR1 KGHSH, CDR2 LQKENI. This CDR3 region has 18 residues. V gave up 4 bases and J gave up 0 bases, with 20 bases separating them. The CDR3 spells CASSHQPTLLASTDTQYF. The CDR3 DNA follows: TGTGCCAGCTCACACCAGCCAACCCTACTAGCAAGCACAGATACGCAGTATTTT.

The chain carries TRBV7-2 and TRBJ2-3; TRBD1 matches 10 bases. This CDR3 spans 15 amino acids. The ends lost 5 bases at V and 7 bases at J; junction bases unmatched: 9. Germline CDR1 SGHTA, CDR2 FQGNSA. The CDR3 coding sequence is TGTGCCAGCAGCCTTGCCGGGACAGGGGCGTATACGCAGTATTTT. The encoded protein is CASSLAGTGAYTQYF.